This T cell receptor beta chain was obtained from a study of technical replicates of blood from a few donors. Trimming removed 4 bases from V and 1 base from J; junction bases left unmatched: 3. The CDR3 consists of 14 residues. Germline V gene data show CDR1 as SGHNT and CDR2 as YYREEE (reference sequence). Generated by immunoSEQ multiplex PCR, the TCRdb table keeps only in-frame clones and is missing some. The sample lists about 75,000 clones, 95% to 97% occurring once. Material: T cells isolated from PBMCs. The TCR originated in a human donor in good health. The V and J genes are TRBV5-4 and TRBJ2-3; 7 nucleotides match TRBD2. CDR3 sequence (DNA): TGTGCCAGCAGCGACGGACTAGGCACAGATACGCAGTATTTT. It encodes CASSDGLGTDTQYF.